This T cell receptor beta chain was profiled in a study of CD8 T cells in ankylosing spondylitis. Notes on the study in general: Characteristic, it appeared, of ankylosing spondylitis blood was a TCR beta motif of about eight highly homologous variants. From matched ankylosing spondylitis synovial fluid, disease-linked clones were reportedly recovered at significantly enriched levels.

Note on this clonotype: The antigen remains unidentified.

TCRdb called the 5' RACE reads again in MiXCR, with one record for every CDR3 protein. The table lists about 390,000 distinct CDR3 sequences, about 22% of them singletons, with around 16% in the top ten. Trimming shortened V by 4 bases and J by 1 base, and 11 bases separated the two germline ends. Germline values: CDR1 SGHRS, CDR2 YFSETQ. The CDR3 totals 14 residues. The origin of this receptor is a male donor with ankylosing spondylitis. The sequenced sample was blood, either unsorted or a sorted T cell fraction (not recorded which). V and J are TRBV5-1 and TRBJ1-1; D might be TRBD1 (6 bases). The CDR3 region has the DNA TGCGCCAGCAGCGCCTTACAGGGGAACACTGAAGCTTTCTTT. It codes for CASSALQGNTEAFF. The entire variable domain, with the rest obtained from reference TRBV5-1 and TRBJ1-1, is as follows: KAGVTQTPRYLIKTRGQQVTLSCSPISGHRSVSWYQQTPGQGLQFLFEYFSETQRNKGNFPGRFSGRQFSNSRSEMNVSTLELGDSALYLCASSALQGNTEAFFGQGTRLTVV.